The 3 T cell receptor beta chains given below trace back to one sample, sequenced in a study of shared clonotypes between healthy human individuals. Assay used: immunoSEQ multiplex PCR; TCRdb lists only in-frame clones, some missing. The sample records fewer than 1.6 million clones, approximately 98.5% being singletons. The sequencing sample was made of naive CD4+ T cells sorted from blood. The subset was: CD45RA+ positively selected. The receptors stem from a man aged 30 to 45 in good health.

The chain links TRBV11-1 to TRBJ2-7, with D perhaps TRBD1 (5 bases). This CDR3 has 15 amino acids. Germline V lookup: CDR1 SGHAT, CDR2 FQDESV (reference sequence). Trimming took 1 base from V and 0 from J, leaving 10 bases between them. The CDR3 loop reads CASSLDRLSSYEQYF. As DNA, the CDR3 is TGTGCCAGCAGCTTAGACAGGCTGAGCTCCTACGAGCAGTACTTC.

The chain combines TRBV18 with TRBJ2-4; 10 positions match TRBD2. The V and J ends lost 0 bases and 0 bases, in that order; junction bases with no gene match: 8. The CDR3 runs 19 residues. From germline, CDR1 is KGHSH and CDR2 LQKENI. The CDR3 bases are TGTGCCAGCTCACCACCGCCTAGCGGGAGTGAGTTAGCCAAAAACATTCAGTACTTC. The encoded protein is CASSPPPSGSELAKNIQYF.

The CDR3 region is CATSRVGTANTGELFF. CDR3 bases: TGTGCCACCAGCAGAGTTGGGACAGCGAACACCGGGGAGCTGTTTTTT. V usage is TRBV15 and J usage is TRBJ2-2, with 7 bases lining up with TRBD1. The V segment lost 1 base and the J segment 0 bases; nucleotides outside the gene matches: 2. This CDR3 region has 16 residues. Germline-derived CDR1 and CDR2 are LNHNV and YYDKDF (reference sequence).